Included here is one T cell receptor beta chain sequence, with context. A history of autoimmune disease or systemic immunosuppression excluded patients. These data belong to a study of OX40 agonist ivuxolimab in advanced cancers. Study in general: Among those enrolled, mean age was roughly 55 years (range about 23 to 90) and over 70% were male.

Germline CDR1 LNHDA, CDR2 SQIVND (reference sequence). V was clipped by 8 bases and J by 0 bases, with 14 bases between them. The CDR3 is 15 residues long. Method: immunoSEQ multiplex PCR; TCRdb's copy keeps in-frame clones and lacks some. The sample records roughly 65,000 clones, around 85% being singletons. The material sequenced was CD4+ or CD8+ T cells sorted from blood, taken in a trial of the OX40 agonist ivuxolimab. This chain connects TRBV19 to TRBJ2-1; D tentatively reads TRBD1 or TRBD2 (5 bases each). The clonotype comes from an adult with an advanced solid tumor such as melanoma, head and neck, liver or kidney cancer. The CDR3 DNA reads TGTGCCAGTCTAGCTGGGGGAGACTCCTACAATGAGCAGTTCTTC. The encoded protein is CASLAGGDSYNEQFF.